This passage covers 21 T cell receptor beta chains from one sample sequenced in a study of Ad26.COV2.S vaccination and SARS-CoV-2 variants. Profiling relied on immunoSEQ multiplex PCR, and the TCRdb table lists in-frame clones only, not all of them. The sample has about 220,000 clones, 88% seen once. As to treatment: some 20 received Ad26.COV2.S at low or high dose, single or two shots; five or six received placebo; per-sample allocation not given. Sampling took place 63 days after the first vaccine or placebo injection. Source: peripheral blood, taken in a trial of Ad26.COV2.S vaccine versus placebo. The receptors stem from a person between 18 and 65 years old who received the Ad26.COV2.S COVID-19 vaccine or a placebo.

This CDR3 reads CASSSTGDRGAIVETQYF. Written as DNA, the CDR3 is TGTGCCAGCAGCTCAACTGGTGACAGGGGCGCCATCGTGGAGACCCAGTACTTC. This chain links TRBV7-9 with TRBJ2-5; 8 bases align to TRBD1. After removal of 4 bases from V and 5 bases from J, the junction contained 18 bases not matched to a gene. The CDR3 has 18 amino acids. CDR1 is SEHNR, CDR2 FQNEAQ, per germline (reference sequence).

V is TRBV5-1 and J is TRBJ2-1, with 11 bases identical to TRBD2. V gave up 4 bases and J gave up 7 bases; unmatched junction bases: 10. Germline-derived CDR1 and CDR2 are SGHRS and YFSETQ. This CDR3 contains 16 residues. The CDR3 sequence is CASSPNQLAGVNEQFF. The CDR3 nucleotides read TGCGCCAGCAGCCCCAACCAACTAGCGGGAGTAAATGAGCAGTTCTTC.

The rearrangement joins TRBV19 to TRBJ2-7; D ambiguous. Per the germline V gene, CDR1 is LNHDA and CDR2 is SQIVND (reference sequence). The length of the CDR3 is 11 residues. Trimming pared 5 bases from V and 7 bases from J, leaving 9 bases between. CDR3: CASSFAQEQYF. CDR3 nucleotides: TGTGCCAGTAGTTTTGCACAAGAGCAGTACTTC.

The chain recombines TRBV5-1 with TRBJ2-7, with D possibly matching TRBD2 (5 bases). V was pared by 0 bases and J by 0 bases, with 13 bases between. Per germline, CDR1 SGHRS and CDR2 YFSETQ. This CDR3 spans 16 amino acids. The chain's CDR3 is CASSLDWSGSSYEQYF. Written as DNA, the CDR3 is TGCGCCAGCAGCTTGGATTGGAGCGGTTCCTCCTACGAGCAGTACTTC.

The chain joins TRBV4-3 to TRBJ2-5, with 11 bases fitting TRBD2. The ends lost 4 bases at V and 5 bases at J; junction bases unmatched: 6. Per germline, CDR1 LGHNA and CDR2 YSLEER. This CDR3 is 15 amino acids long. The DNA of the CDR3 is TGCGCCAGCAGCCTATCGACTAGCGGGGCCGAGACCCAGTACTTC. Translating it yields CASSLSTSGAETQYF.

The J gene is TRBJ2-5, the V gene TRBV14; D gene unclear. The germline CDR1 and CDR2 sequences are SGHDN and FVKESK. Trimming stripped 1 base from V and 4 bases from J, with 1 base between. The CDR3 consists of 11 residues. The CDR3 sequence is CASSQAETQYF. CDR3 in DNA: TGTGCCAGCAGCCAAGCAGAGACCCAGTACTTC.

This clone has only one observation. V is TRBV15 and J is TRBJ2-2; D is unresolved. V lost 0 bases, J lost 4 bases, and 12 bases lay in between. The CDR3 runs 16 residues. Germline V gene lookup returns CDR1 LNHNV and CDR2 YYDKDF (reference sequence). The CDR3 reads CATSREPGKLTGELFF. In DNA form, the CDR3 reads TGTGCCACCAGCAGAGAACCTGGCAAACTCACCGGGGAGCTGTTTTTT.

The chain couples TRBV20-1 to TRBJ1-1; D might be TRBD1 (5 bases). The CDR3 is made up of 16 amino acids. Germline V gives CDR1 DFQATT, CDR2 SNEGSKA (reference sequence). V gave up 3 bases and J gave up 2 bases, with 19 bases separating them. CDR3 nucleotide sequence: TGCAGTGCTAGTCGGGCCGCGGGACGACAAAACACTGAAGCTTTCTTT. Translated, it gives CSASRAAGRQNTEAFF.

CDR3 amino acids: CASSSLSGGRADTQYF. The DNA for the CDR3 is TGTGCCAGCAGCTCATTATCAGGGGGCAGGGCAGATACGCAGTATTTT. The chain recombines TRBV11-2 with TRBJ2-3; 8 bases align to TRBD1. V was pared by 4 bases and J by 4 bases, with 10 bases of the junction left unmatched. CDR3 size: 16 residues. Germline V gene data show CDR1 as SGHAT and CDR2 as FQNNGV.

The V gene is TRBV6-6, the J gene TRBJ1-2, with 10 bases that match TRBD1. Germline loops: CDR1 MNHNY, CDR2 SVGAGI (reference sequence). The CDR3 is 16 amino acids. The V gene end was trimmed by 4 bases and the J gene end by 1 base; junction bases not matched to a gene: 6. The chain's CDR3 is CASSSSGTGVNYGYTF. Here the CDR3 DNA reads TGTGCCAGCAGTTCCTCCGGGACAGGGGTTAACTATGGCTACACCTTC.

J is TRBJ1-3 and V is TRBV7-6; the match to TRBD1 covers 8 bases. V trimming: 4 bases; J trimming: 2 bases; junction bases outside the gene matches: 16. The CDR3 runs to 19 residues. The germline CDR1 and CDR2 sequences are SGHVS and FNYEAQ. CDR3 residues: CASSWGRTGFGQAGNTIYF. In DNA, the CDR3 is TGTGCCAGCAGCTGGGGGCGGACAGGGTTCGGACAGGCTGGAAACACCATATATTTT.

The V gene is TRBV9, the J gene TRBJ1-2; 10 positions match TRBD1. Germline CDR1 is SGDLS and CDR2 is YYNGEE. J lost 1 base, V lost 6 bases, and 18 bases had no gene match. This CDR3 has 19 amino acids. CDR3 nucleotides: TGTGCCAGCAAAGGATACACCGGGACAGGGGCCGCCCTTAACTATGGCTACACCTTC. Its protein product is CASKGYTGTGAALNYGYTF.

Here the CDR3 reads CASSDRSDTEAFF. For the CDR3, the DNA is TGTGCCAGCTCAGACAGGTCGGACACTGAAGCTTTCTTT. The chain carries TRBV18 and TRBJ1-1; TRBD1 is a possible D gene (6 bases). CDR1 is KGHSH and CDR2 is LQKENI in the germline V gene. This CDR3 spans 13 amino acids. V was shortened by 5 bases and J by 3 bases, with 10 bases between the two germline ends.

The V gene is TRBV27, the J gene TRBJ1-1; no reliable D call. Trimming removed 5 bases at V and 3 bases at J, with 19 bases between. Germline CDR1 MNHEY, CDR2 SMNVEV (reference sequence). This CDR3 has 16 amino acids. Here the CDR3 reads CASSPTATQWDTEAFF. Here the CDR3 DNA reads TGTGCCAGCAGTCCCACCGCCACTCAATGGGACACTGAAGCTTTCTTT.

V and J are TRBV9 and TRBJ1-2; 9 bases align to TRBD1. The germline CDR1 and CDR2 sequences are SGDLS and YYNGEE. This CDR3 has 16 residues. The junction had 13 bases not matched to a gene; V was cut back by 4 bases and J by 6 bases. The CDR3 protein is CASSPNPGTGTHGYTF. The DNA of the CDR3 is TGTGCCAGCAGCCCAAACCCCGGGACAGGGACTCATGGCTACACCTTC.

The chain joins TRBV12-5 to TRBJ2-1; no firm D call. There are 12 residues in the CDR3. Germline V gene sequence: CDR1 LGHNT, CDR2 FRNRAP. Between the trimmed V and J ends, which lost 3 bases and 4 bases, there was a span of 4 bases. CDR3 residues: CASGFVYNEQFF. CDR3 coding DNA: TGTGCTAGTGGTTTTGTTTACAATGAGCAGTTCTTC.

The V gene is TRBV7-9, the J gene TRBJ2-1; D is unclear. Trimming cost V 2 bases and J 9 bases, with 5 bases left between them. Germline V lookup: CDR1 SEHNR, CDR2 FQNEAQ (reference sequence). This CDR3 is built from 11 residues. CDR3: CASSLLGEQFF. The CDR3 bases are TGTGCCAGCAGCTTACTGGGTGAGCAGTTCTTC.

The chain joins TRBV9 to TRBJ2-7, with D possibly matching TRBD1 (6 bases). V dropped 4 bases and J dropped 5 bases, with 22 bases sitting between them. The CDR3 covers 16 residues. Germline V gene data show CDR1 as SGDLS and CDR2 as YYNGEE. The CDR3 DNA reads as TGTGCCAGCAGCTCCGAGGGGGACACCCCTCCCCACGAGCAGTACTTC. Its translation: CASSSEGDTPPHEQYF.

The chain couples TRBV18 to TRBJ2-7; D may match TRBD1 or TRBD2 (6 bases each). This CDR3 has 17 amino acids. The germline V gene encodes CDR1 KGHSH and CDR2 LQKENI. The V end was cut by 3 bases, the J end by 4 bases, with 22 bases between. CDR3 nucleotides: TGTGCCAGCTCACCTGGTGGGGGGCGCCCAGGGCCTTACGAGCAGTACTTC. Amino acid sequence: CASSPGGGRPGPYEQYF.

The rearrangement links TRBV20-1 to TRBJ2-3, with D maybe TRBD2 (6 bases). Germline V gene data show CDR1 as DFQATT and CDR2 as SNEGSKA (reference sequence). Trimming left V 5 bases short and J 9 bases short, with 12 bases between. The CDR3 spans 11 residues. The CDR3 DNA sequence: TGCAGTGCTTCGGACGGAGGGACGCAGTATTTT. As protein: CSASDGGTQYF.

The rearrangement uses TRBV24-1 and TRBJ1-2; D is undetermined. V was cut by 3 bases and J by 4 bases, with 11 bases left in between. The CDR3 runs to 14 residues. Germline V gene sequence: CDR1 KGHDR, CDR2 SFDVKD. CDR3 residues: CATSDSRVRYGYTF. As DNA, the CDR3 is TGTGCCACCAGTGATAGTAGGGTCCGCTATGGCTACACCTTC.